The 30 T cell receptor beta chains presented below share a single source sample, sequenced in a study of T cell responses to AZD1222 COVID-19 vaccine. The assay was immunoSEQ multiplex PCR, and TCRdb's table has in-frame clones only and misses some. The sample yields roughly 180,000 clones, around nine tenths seen once. Sample: peripheral blood, taken on day 0 of AZD1222 vaccination. The receptors here all came from an adult in good health.

The rearrangement uses TRBV3-1 (or the pseudogene TRBV3-2) and TRBJ2-3; a weak D match, TRBD2 (6 bases). V lost 2 bases and J 2 bases, leaving 14 bases between the germline ends. Germline CDR1 LGHDT, CDR2 YNNKEL (reference sequence). The CDR3 extends over 16 amino acids. The CDR3 here is CASSQWDSSSTDTQYF. For the CDR3, the DNA is TGTGCCAGCAGCCAATGGGACTCCTCTTCCACAGATACGCAGTATTTT.

V is TRBV6-5 and J is TRBJ1-2; D is perhaps TRBD1 (5 bases). The CDR3 runs to 14 residues. Germline loops: CDR1 MNHEY, CDR2 SVGAGI. Between the trimmed V and J ends, which lost 7 bases and 3 bases, there was a span of 15 bases. The CDR3: CASTLGASDYGYTF. For the CDR3, the DNA is TGTGCCAGCACCCTAGGGGCGTCTGACTATGGCTACACCTTC.

The gene calls are TRBV18 and TRBJ2-7; 14 nucleotides line up with TRBD2. Germline V gives CDR1 KGHSH, CDR2 LQKENI. CDR3 length: 16 amino acids. V lost 6 bases to trimming and J lost 6 bases; unmatched junction nucleotides: 10. The CDR3 sequence is CASSLGTSGGGGEQYF. CDR3 coding DNA: TGTGCCAGCTCCCTCGGGACTAGCGGGGGAGGTGGCGAGCAGTACTTC.

The chain uses TRBV11-2 and TRBJ2-7, with TRBD1 identical over 7 bases. Germline CDR1 and CDR2: SGHAT and FQNNGV. The CDR3 covers 15 residues. J was trimmed by 2 bases and V by 5 bases; bases with no gene match: 9. The CDR3 coding sequence is TGTGCCAGCAGCGAAATACGGACAGGAACCTACGAGCAGTACTTC. Translated, it gives CASSEIRTGTYEQYF.

This chain connects TRBV28 to TRBJ2-7, with 7 bases aligning to TRBD1. In germline, CDR1 is MDHEN, CDR2 SYDVKM. This CDR3 has 13 amino acids. J gave up 0 bases and V 6 bases, and 2 bases lay outside the gene matches. The CDR3 loop reads CASRAGGSYEQYF. CDR3 nucleotide sequence: TGTGCCAGCAGGGCAGGGGGCTCCTACGAGCAGTACTTC.

J is TRBJ2-7 and V is TRBV29-1; the D is unclear. V was shortened by 7 bases and J by 2 bases, with 9 bases between the two germline ends. This CDR3 contains 11 residues. The germline CDR1 and CDR2 sequences are SQVTM and ANQGSEA. CDR3 loop: CSASGTYEQYF. In DNA form, the CDR3 reads TGCAGCGCTTCAGGTACCTACGAGCAGTACTTC.

This clone appeared once. The gene calls are TRBV9 and TRBJ2-1, with D possibly matching TRBD2 (6 bases). The V gene's germline CDR1 is SGDLS and CDR2 YYNGEE. This CDR3 has 15 residues. Trimming took off 2 bases at V and 1 base at J, with 10 bases between the two ends. Here the CDR3 reads CASSVLAGSYNEQFF. In DNA, the CDR3 is TGTGCCAGCAGCGTCCTGGCGGGGTCCTACAATGAGCAGTTCTTC. Variable domain in full (rest from reference TRBV9 and TRBJ2-1): DSGVTQTPKHLITATGQRVTLRCSPRSGDLSVYWYQQSLDQGLQFLIQYYNGEERAKGNILERFSAQQFPDLHSELNLSSLELGDSALYFCASSVLAGSYNEQFFGPGTRLTVL.

V and J are TRBV10-2 and TRBJ1-2, with a possible D match to TRBD1 (6 bases). Germline V gene lookup returns CDR1 WSHSY and CDR2 SAAADI. Trimming pared 2 bases from V and 6 bases from J, leaving 19 bases between. The CDR3 totals 16 residues. This CDR3 is CASSERPGGAADGYTF. CDR3 bases: TGCGCCAGCAGTGAGAGGCCCGGGGGCGCCGCGGATGGCTACACCTTC.

A few counts support this clone. The same CDR3 arises from other DNA sequences in this sample as well. The chain combines TRBV19 with TRBJ1-1; D call uncertain. CDR1 is LNHDA and CDR2 is SQIVND in the germline V gene (reference sequence). V lost 2 bases, J lost 3 bases, and 7 bases lay in between. CDR3 length equals 13 residues. The CDR3 DNA follows: TGTGCCAGTAGTATAAGCCGGGACACTGAAGCTTTCTTT. Residues: CASSISRDTEAFF. Together with reference TRBV19 and TRBJ1-1, the CDR3 gives the full variable domain: DGGITQSPKYLFRKEGQNVTLSCEQNLNHDAMYWYRQDPGQGLRLIYYSQIVNDFQKGDIAEGYSVSREKKESFPLTVTSAQKNPTAFYLCASSISRDTEAFFGQGTRLTVV.

The J gene is TRBJ2-1, the V gene TRBV28; 13 nucleotides align to TRBD2. CDR1 and CDR2 (germline): MDHEN, SYDVKM. V shed 2 bases and J 8 bases; nucleotides not matched to a gene: 6. The CDR3 is made up of 16 amino acids. The CDR3 nucleotides are TGTGCCAGCAGTTTAGGTACTAGCGGGAGGGTCGATGAGCAGTTCTTC. Translation gives CASSLGTSGRVDEQFF.

The CDR3 loop is CASSPGTGSYNEQFF. The CDR3 DNA is TGCGCCAGCAGCCCCGGGACAGGCTCCTACAATGAGCAGTTCTTC. The chain combines TRBV5-1 with TRBJ2-1; 8 bases fit TRBD1. The CDR3 totals 15 residues. Germline lookup yields CDR1 SGHRS and CDR2 YFSETQ. Trimming removed 4 bases from V and 0 bases from J; junction bases left unmatched: 3. The whole variable domain, filled in from reference TRBV5-1 and TRBJ2-1, reads KAGVTQTPRYLIKTRGQQVTLSCSPISGHRSVSWYQQTPGQGLQFLFEYFSETQRNKGNFPGRFSGRQFSNSRSEMNVSTLELGDSALYLCASSPGTGSYNEQFFGPGTRLTVL.

This chain links TRBV5-5 with TRBJ2-7; D gene unclear. Trimming removed 4 bases at V and 3 bases at J, with 11 bases between. From germline, CDR1 is SGHKS and CDR2 YYEKEE (reference sequence). CDR3 length equals 13 residues. DNA for the CDR3: TGTGCCAGCAGCCAGGTTTTGGTCTACGAGCAGTACTTC. Translating it yields CASSQVLVYEQYF.

J is TRBJ2-5 and V is TRBV7-2, with D maybe TRBD2 (5 bases). Deletions cut 3 bases from V and 5 bases from J, with 16 bases between. The CDR3 covers 15 residues. Germline assignment: CDR1 SGHTA and CDR2 FQGNSA. The CDR3 protein is CASSFVRLGGETQYF. As DNA, the CDR3 is TGTGCCAGCAGCTTTGTTCGCCTCGGAGGTGAGACCCAGTACTTC.

Only a few counts were recorded for this clone. This chain connects TRBV2 to TRBJ2-2; 12 positions agree with TRBD1. Germline CDR1 and CDR2: SNHLY and FYNNEI. J lost 8 bases, V lost 6 bases, and 4 bases had no gene match. This CDR3 spans 14 amino acids. The CDR3 spells CASRGQGAGGELFF. The DNA of the CDR3 is TGTGCCAGCAGGGGACAGGGGGCCGGTGGGGAGCTGTTTTTT.

V and J are TRBV4-1 and TRBJ2-3; 8 bases match TRBD2. Germline lookup yields CDR1 MGHRA and CDR2 YSYEKL. The CDR3 loop spans 19 amino acids. V was pared by 4 bases and J by 1 base, with 16 bases of the junction left unmatched. Here the CDR3 DNA reads TGCGCCAGCAGCCCCCGGGCGGGCGGGGGGCCTGACGGCACAGATACGCAGTATTTT. Amino acids: CASSPRAGGGPDGTDTQYF.

The chain joins TRBV9 to TRBJ2-5, with 8 bases identical to TRBD1. The length of the CDR3 is 19 residues. Unmatched junction bases numbered 14, after V lost 0 bases and J lost 1 base. The germline gives CDR1 SGDLS, CDR2 YYNGEE. Here the CDR3 DNA reads TGTGCCAGCAGCGTAGGTCCGAGACAGGGGTCCGGGGGCCAAGAGACCCAGTACTTC. Its translation: CASSVGPRQGSGGQETQYF.

The chain carries TRBV7-3 and TRBJ2-3; 7 nucleotides agree with TRBD1. Germline-derived CDR1 and CDR2 are SGHTA and FQGTGA. Trimming removed 1 base from V and 5 bases from J; junction bases left unmatched: 9. The CDR3 totals 16 residues. CDR3 coding DNA: TGTGCCAGCAGCTTAAATGCGGCTCAGGGGGTAGATACGCAGTATTTT. As protein: CASSLNAAQGVDTQYF.

J is TRBJ2-7 and V is TRBV6-4, with TRBD2 as a possible D gene (5 bases). The CDR3 covers 16 residues. Between the trimmed V and J ends, which lost 0 bases and 2 bases, there was a span of 14 bases. The germline V gene has CDR1 MRHNA and CDR2 SNTAGT. CDR3 region: CASSDSTRGATYEQYF. The CDR3 nucleotides are TGTGCCAGCAGTGACTCGACCCGGGGAGCGACCTACGAGCAGTACTTC.

The gene calls are TRBV3-1 (or the pseudogene TRBV3-2) and TRBJ1-1, with D hard to call. Trimming removed 4 bases from V and 10 bases from J, with 16 bases in between. This CDR3 spans 13 amino acids. Germline loops: CDR1 LGHDT, CDR2 YNNKEL (reference sequence). In DNA, the CDR3 is TGTGCCAGCAGCCCCCGCTTAACAAGGCTAGCTTTCTTT. Amino acids: CASSPRLTRLAFF.

The genes are TRBV7-9 and TRBJ2-3; 9 positions agree with TRBD1. This CDR3 region has 17 residues. CDR1 SEHNR and CDR2 FQNEAQ come from the germline V gene (reference sequence). Trimming cost V 4 bases and J 2 bases; bases outside gene matches: 10. The CDR3 sequence is CASSSFLGQGITDTQYF. CDR3 coding DNA: TGTGCCAGCAGCTCCTTCCTGGGACAGGGTATCACAGATACGCAGTATTTT.

The V call is TRBV30, the J call TRBJ2-5, with D tentatively TRBD2 (5 bases). CDR3 size: 13 residues. From germline, CDR1 is GTSNPN and CDR2 SVGIG (reference sequence). Trimming shortened V by 4 bases and J by 5 bases, and 14 bases separated the two germline ends. CDR3 residues: CAWMRGPGETQYF. The CDR3 DNA reads TGTGCCTGGATGCGAGGGCCGGGGGAGACCCAGTACTTC.

This rearrangement joins TRBV29-1 to TRBJ1-1; D unresolved. From germline, CDR1 is SQVTM and CDR2 ANQGSEA. V lost 7 bases and J 0 bases, leaving 3 bases between the germline ends. The length of the CDR3 is 10 residues. CDR3 residues: CSAVNTEAFF. CDR3 sequence (DNA): TGCAGCGCTGTGAACACTGAAGCTTTCTTT.

The J gene is TRBJ2-3, the V gene TRBV28; TRBD2 aligns across 11 bases. With 2 bases clipped from V and 2 bases from J, the junction kept 3 bases outside the gene matches. Germline V gives CDR1 MDHEN, CDR2 SYDVKM. There are 16 residues in the CDR3. CDR3 loop: CASSLRTSGLTDTQYF. In DNA, the CDR3 is TGTGCCAGCAGTTTACGGACTAGCGGGCTCACAGATACGCAGTATTTT.

The CDR3 here is CASSPGGSQETQYF. The CDR3 DNA reads TGTGCCAGCAGCCCTGGGGGCAGCCAAGAGACCCAGTACTTC. The chain uses TRBV4-2 and TRBJ2-5, with D possibly TRBD1 on 6 matching bases. V lost 4 bases and J 1 base, leaving 10 bases between the germline ends. The CDR3 is 14 amino acids. CDR1 is LGHNA, CDR2 YNFKEQ, per germline.

The V gene is TRBV25-1, the J gene TRBJ2-3; TRBD1 aligns across 8 bases. Germline V lookup: CDR1 MGHDK, CDR2 SYGVNS. CDR3 length: 16 amino acids. V was clipped by 1 base and J by 3 bases; unmatched bases: 6. The CDR3 DNA reads as TGTGCCAGCAGTGAATCAGGGCAGGGGGCTACAGATACGCAGTATTTT. It specifies CASSESGQGATDTQYF.

The chain uses TRBV4-3 and TRBJ1-5; D is unclear. Germline V CDR1 and CDR2: LGHNA, YSLEER. The V end lost 6 bases, the J end lost 2 bases, and 11 bases lay between the germline ends. CDR3 length: 14 amino acids. CDR3 in amino acids: CASSRDPGNQPQHF. The CDR3 DNA is TGCGCCAGCAGTCGAGACCCTGGCAATCAGCCCCAGCATTTT.

The J gene is TRBJ2-1, the V gene TRBV1; TRBD2 reflects the table's D call only, with no check against the DNA. TRBV1 has pseudogene status. CDR3 length: 16 amino acids. The CDR3 sequence is CTSSQVWSGRRDEQFF. The CDR3 coding sequence is TGCACCAGCAGCCAAGTTTGGAGCGGGAGAAGAGATGAGCAGTTCTTC.

V gene TRBV29-1 combines with J gene TRBJ1-2, with a weak D call TRBD1 (5 bases). The CDR3 is made up of 14 amino acids. Trimming took off 4 bases at V and 6 bases at J, with 18 bases between the two ends. Germline V gene sequence: CDR1 SQVTM, CDR2 ANQGSEA. CDR3: CSVGVRGSAHGYTF. CDR3 sequence (DNA): TGCAGCGTTGGCGTTCGGGGCTCTGCACATGGCTACACCTTC.

This chain joins TRBV5-6 and TRBJ1-4; 9 nucleotides align to TRBD1. Unmatched junction bases numbered 18, after V lost 4 bases and J lost 8 bases. Looked up from germline, CDR1 is SGHDT and CDR2 is YYEEEE. This CDR3 spans 18 amino acids. CDR3 nucleotide sequence: TGTGCCAGCAGCGCGGGGGGCCATACCGGGACAGGGAAAGAAAAACTGTTTTTT. Its translation is CASSAGGHTGTGKEKLFF.

The chain employs TRBV18 and TRBJ2-2; no firm D call. Germline CDR1 and CDR2: KGHSH and LQKENI. This CDR3 contains 12 residues. The V end lost 6 bases, the J end lost 6 bases, and 8 bases lay between the germline ends. CDR3 sequence: CASSTTAGELFF. The CDR3 region has the DNA TGTGCCAGCTCGACCACGGCCGGGGAGCTGTTTTTT.